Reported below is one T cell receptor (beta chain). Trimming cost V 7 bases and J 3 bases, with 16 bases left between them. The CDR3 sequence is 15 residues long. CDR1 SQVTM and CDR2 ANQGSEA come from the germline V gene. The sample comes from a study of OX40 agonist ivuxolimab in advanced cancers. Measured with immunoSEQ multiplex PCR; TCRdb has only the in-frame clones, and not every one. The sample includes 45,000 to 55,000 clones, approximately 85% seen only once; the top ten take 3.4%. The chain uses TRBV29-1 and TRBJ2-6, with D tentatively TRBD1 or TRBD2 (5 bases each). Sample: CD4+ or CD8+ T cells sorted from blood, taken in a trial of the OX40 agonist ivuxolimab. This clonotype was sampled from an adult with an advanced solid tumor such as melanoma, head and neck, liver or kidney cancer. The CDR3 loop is CSAGTVRGGANVLTF. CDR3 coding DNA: TGCAGCGCTGGGACGGTACGAGGTGGGGCCAACGTCCTGACTTTC.